The source of this T cell receptor beta chain is a study of T-cell reconstitution after alpha-beta-depleted transplantation in children. Looked up from germline, CDR1 is DFQATT and CDR2 is SNEGSKA (reference sequence). CDR3 size: 14 residues. Trimming stripped 3 bases from V and 0 bases from J, with 9 bases between. Researchers prepared the TCRbeta library using unique molecular identifiers, the study reports. TCRdb passed the PCR reads through MiXCR, listing each CDR3 protein once. The table shows about 540,000 distinct CDR3 sequences, with about a sixth occurring only once. The chain uses TRBV20-1 and TRBJ1-5; no clear D. The sample consisted of PBMCs from the stem cell graft donor, taken from the stem cell graft. This sequence was found in a human donor who donated a stem cell graft to a child with acute lymphoblastic leukemia. The CDR3 protein is CSARVGNSNQPQHF. The CDR3, as DNA: TGCAGTGCTAGGGTGGGAAATAGCAATCAGCCCCAGCATTTT.